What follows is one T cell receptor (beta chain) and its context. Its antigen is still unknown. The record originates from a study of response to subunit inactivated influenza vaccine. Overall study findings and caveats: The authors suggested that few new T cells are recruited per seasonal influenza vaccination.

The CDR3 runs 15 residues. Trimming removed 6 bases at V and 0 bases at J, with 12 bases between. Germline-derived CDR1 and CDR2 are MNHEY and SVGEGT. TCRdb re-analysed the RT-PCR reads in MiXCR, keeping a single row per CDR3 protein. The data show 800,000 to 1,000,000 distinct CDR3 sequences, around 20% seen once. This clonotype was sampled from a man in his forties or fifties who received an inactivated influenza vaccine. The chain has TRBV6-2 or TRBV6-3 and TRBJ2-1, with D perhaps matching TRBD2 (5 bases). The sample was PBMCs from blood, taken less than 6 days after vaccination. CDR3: CASSLELGSYNEQFF. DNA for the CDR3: TGTGCCAGCAGCCTAGAACTAGGCTCCTACAATGAGCAGTTCTTC.